Included here is one T cell receptor (beta chain) sequence, with context. This sample includes further DNA sequences coding for the same CDR3. The entry originates in a study of shared clonotypes between healthy human individuals. Trimming pared 3 bases from V and 1 base from J, leaving 6 bases between. The germline CDR1 and CDR2 sequences are LNHDA and SQIVND (reference sequence). The CDR3 is 13 amino acids. Measured with immunoSEQ multiplex PCR; TCRdb has only the in-frame clones, and not every one. The table lists about 1.5 million clones, roughly 96% of them singletons. The gene calls are TRBV19 and TRBJ1-1; the D is unclear. The sequencing input was naive CD4+ T cells sorted from blood. The subset here: CD45RA+ positively selected. The clonotype was recovered from a man in his thirties or forties in good health. CDR3 region: CASSITRNTEAFF. DNA for the CDR3: TGTGCCAGTAGTATCACCAGGAACACTGAAGCTTTCTTT.